Shown below are 12 T cell receptor beta chains from a single sample sequenced in a study of shared clonotypes between healthy human individuals. TCRdb's table, derived via immunoSEQ multiplex PCR, lists solely in-frame clones and lacks some. The sample comprises around 2,100,000 clones, approximately 95% of which are singletons, and more than 0.9% rests with the top ten. Positively selected for CCR7, the CD45RO-negative cells used as naive CD8 cells excluded terminally differentiated effector memory CD45RA+ cells. Sequenced material: naive CD8+ T cells sorted from blood. These receptors were obtained from a man aged 18 to 30 in good health.

V gene TRBV14 combines with J gene TRBJ1-3; D unresolved. Germline V CDR1 and CDR2: SGHDN, FVKESK. V lost 0 bases, J lost 0 bases, and 9 bases lay in between. CDR3 length: 16 residues. As DNA, the CDR3 is TGTGCCAGCAGCCAAGAGGTGGGGTACTCTGGAAACACCATATATTTT. Translation: CASSQEVGYSGNTIYF.

The rearrangement links TRBV25-1 to TRBJ2-1; a weak D match, TRBD2 (5 bases). The germline gives CDR1 MGHDK, CDR2 SYGVNS. The ends were cut back, 8 bases at V and 6 bases at J, with 11 bases in the middle. The CDR3 consists of 12 residues. The CDR3 loop is CASGRTANEQFF. CDR3 nucleotides: TGTGCCAGCGGTAGGACTGCCAATGAGCAGTTCTTC.

As to this clone: No conserved phenylalanine or tryptophan is present at the end of the CDR3, so a read error is the likely explanation. No DNA is shown, since the ends of the CDR3 on it are uncertain; the CDR3 is the one TCRdb lists. The chain carries TRBV6-5 and TRBJ1-4. Looked up from germline, CDR1 is MNHEY and CDR2 is SVGAGI. Both ends counted, the CDR3 spans 12 residues. The CDR3 loop reads CASSFSGQVQSA.

The V gene is TRBV27, the J gene TRBJ2-1; D is perhaps TRBD2 (6 bases). Trimming took off 5 bases at V and 0 bases at J, with 17 bases between the two ends. Germline V gene data show CDR1 as MNHEY and CDR2 as SMNVEV (reference sequence). The CDR3 extends over 17 amino acids. In DNA, the CDR3 is TGTGCCAGCAGTACTTCCCCCGGGACTTACTCCTACAATGAGCAGTTCTTC. Protein sequence: CASSTSPGTYSYNEQFF.

This chain connects TRBV9 to TRBJ2-3, with D uncertain. Trimming left V 0 bases short and J 6 bases short, with 8 bases between. The V gene's germline CDR1 is SGDLS and CDR2 YYNGEE. The CDR3 totals 13 residues. The CDR3 DNA reads TGTGCCAGCAGCGTAGATGACGGGGATACGCAGTATTTT. Translating it yields CASSVDDGDTQYF.

The CDR3 DNA follows: TGTGCCAGCAGCCCATTAGCGGGGGCCCGTGAGACCCAGTACTTC. This translates into CASSPLAGARETQYF. This chain connects TRBV9 to TRBJ2-5; 9 bases match TRBD2. The CDR3 runs 15 residues. The V segment lost 4 bases and the J segment 5 bases; nucleotides outside the gene matches: 9. CDR1 SGDLS and CDR2 YYNGEE come from the germline V gene.

The rearrangement joins TRBV7-3 to TRBJ2-4; 8 bases match TRBD1. This CDR3 is built from 13 residues. Germline V CDR1 and CDR2: SGHTA, FQGTGA. V gave up 6 bases and J gave up 8 bases; unmatched junction bases: 6. CDR3 in amino acids: CASSVEQGDIQYF. The CDR3 bases are TGTGCCAGCAGTGTAGAACAGGGGGACATTCAGTACTTC.

The chain is built from TRBV6-6 and TRBJ1-2; the match to TRBD1 covers 8 bases. CDR3 length: 15 residues. Looked up from germline, CDR1 is MNHNY and CDR2 is SVGAGI (reference sequence). J was trimmed by 2 bases and V by 5 bases; bases with no gene match: 7. This CDR3 reads CASSKQGEFNYGYTF. In nucleotides, the CDR3 is TGTGCCAGCAGTAAACAGGGGGAGTTCAACTATGGCTACACCTTC.

The chain has TRBV15 and TRBJ2-7, with TRBD2 identical over 12 bases. V gave up 6 bases and J gave up 4 bases; unmatched junction bases: 10. The CDR3 is made up of 16 amino acids. The germline V gene has CDR1 LNHNV and CDR2 YYDKDF (reference sequence). In nucleotides, the CDR3 is TGTGCCACCAGTTCTACGCCGGGACTAGCGGGTTACGAGCAGTACTTC. The encoded protein is CATSSTPGLAGYEQYF.

The count of this clone is one. This rearrangement joins TRBV11-2 to TRBJ2-1; the match to TRBD2 covers 9 bases. The CDR3 extends over 16 amino acids. Germline V CDR1 and CDR2: SGHAT, FQNNGV. The V gene end was trimmed by 2 bases and the J gene end by 2 bases; junction bases not matched to a gene: 4. CDR3 sequence reads: CASSLSAGGTYNEQFF. CDR3 coding DNA: TGTGCCAGCAGCTTAAGTGCGGGGGGGACCTACAATGAGCAGTTCTTC.

This clone was seen once. The genes are TRBV4-1 and TRBJ2-7, with TRBD1 as a possible D gene (6 bases). The length of the CDR3 is 14 residues. V was cut by 4 bases and J by 2 bases, with 12 bases left in between. CDR1 and CDR2 from the germline V gene are MGHRA and YSYEKL. The CDR3 protein is CASSPQGRTYEQYF. CDR3 sequence (DNA): TGCGCCAGCAGCCCACAGGGTCGGACCTACGAGCAGTACTTC.

This clone has more than one count but fewer than ten. The chain couples TRBV28 to TRBJ1-2; no clear D gene. The V gene lost 6 bases and the J gene lost 6 bases, with 14 bases spanning the gap. The germline V gene encodes CDR1 MDHEN and CDR2 SYDVKM. The CDR3 consists of 13 residues. This CDR3 is CASSPESPHGYTF. For the CDR3, the DNA is TGTGCCAGCAGCCCAGAATCCCCACATGGCTACACCTTC.